This TCR beta chain was identified during a study of cytomegalovirus exposure and HLA in healthy donors. Study observations and caveats: TCR beta V- and J-gene trimming was later associated with a missense DCLRE1C variant. In an earlier analysis, in some 500 donors, most V segments appeared productive either ~87% or ~30% of the time. Certain indistinguishable V segments, among them TRBV6-2 and TRBV6-3, were excluded.

Primers included in the PCR were 60 Vbeta and 13 Jbeta primers. Only in-frame clones appear in the TCRdb table, and some are missing; sequencing was by immunoSEQ multiplex PCR. The table lists tens of thousands of clones, about four fifths of them singletons. For this clone: Its specificity is unknown.

V was pared by 4 bases and J by 2 bases, with 12 bases between. CDR1 is SEHNR, CDR2 FQNEAQ, per germline (reference sequence). The CDR3 has 15 amino acids. This chain links TRBV7-9 with TRBJ2-1; weak D call: TRBD1 (5 bases). Material: PBMCs. This sequence was found in a man aged 18-30 years in good health and CMV-seronegative. CDR3 sequence reads: CASSSDRIPYNEQFF. The CDR3 DNA reads as TGTGCCAGCAGCTCCGACAGAATCCCCTACAATGAGCAGTTCTTC.